This entry concerns a single TCR beta chain. Assay used: immunoSEQ multiplex PCR; TCRdb lists only in-frame clones, some missing. Among tens of thousands of clones listed, about 87% were seen once. The CDR3 covers 13 residues. Germline lookup yields CDR1 MNHEY and CDR2 SMNVEV (reference sequence). Trimming cost V 6 bases and J 14 bases; bases outside gene matches: 13. These data are taken from a study of blood T cell repertoires in COVID-19. The chain uses TRBV27 and TRBJ1-2; 9 bases are shared with TRBD1. The sequence came from an elderly man with acute or convalescent COVID-19. Sequenced: peripheral blood. CDR3 region: CASSTGQGPKETF. The CDR3 DNA reads TGTGCCAGCAGCACCGGACAGGGGCCAAAAGAGACCTTC.